This T cell receptor (beta chain) was recorded in a study of blood T cell repertoires in COVID-19. Participant reports of clinical history set cohort assignment. This table comes from immunoSEQ multiplex PCR, and its TCRdb copy is limited to in-frame clones, with some not included. The sample holds a few hundred thousand clones, about nine tenths seen once. The CDR3 is made up of 12 amino acids. V lost 7 bases and J lost 2, with 6 bases in between. Germline lookup yields CDR1 LNHDA and CDR2 SQIVND (reference sequence). The clonotype was recovered from a man between 18 and 29 years old with acute COVID-19. The V gene is TRBV19, the J gene TRBJ1-3; D gene uncertain. The sample comprised PBMCs or T cells enriched from blood (not recorded which). Here the CDR3 DNA reads TGTGCCAGTACGGTCGCTGGAAACACCATATATTTT. This sequence encodes CASTVAGNTIYF.